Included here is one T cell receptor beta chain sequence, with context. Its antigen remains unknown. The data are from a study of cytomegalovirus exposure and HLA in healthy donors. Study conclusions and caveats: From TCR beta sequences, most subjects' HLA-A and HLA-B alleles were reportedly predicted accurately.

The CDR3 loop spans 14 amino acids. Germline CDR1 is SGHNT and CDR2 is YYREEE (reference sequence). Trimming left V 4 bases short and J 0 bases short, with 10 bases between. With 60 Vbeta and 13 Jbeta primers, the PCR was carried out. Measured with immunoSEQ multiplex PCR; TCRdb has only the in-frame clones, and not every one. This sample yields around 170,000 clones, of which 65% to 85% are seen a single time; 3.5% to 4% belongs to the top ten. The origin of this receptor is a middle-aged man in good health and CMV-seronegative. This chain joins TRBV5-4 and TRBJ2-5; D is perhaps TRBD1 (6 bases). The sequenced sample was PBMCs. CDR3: CASSRGDNQETQYF. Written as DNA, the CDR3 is TGTGCCAGCAGCCGAGGGGACAACCAAGAGACCCAGTACTTC. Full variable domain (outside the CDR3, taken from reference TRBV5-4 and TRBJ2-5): ETGVTQSPTHLIKTRGQQVTLRCSSQSGHNTVSWYQQALGQGPQFIFQYYREEENGRGNFPPRFSGLQFPNYSSELNVNALELDDSALYLCASSRGDNQETQYFGPGTRLLVL.